Listed below are T cell receptor beta chains from one sample, sequenced in a study of T-cell memory formation after mild COVID-19. TCRdb re-derived calls from the 5' RACE reads in MiXCR, one entry per CDR3 protein. The table includes around 130,000 distinct CDR3 sequences, about 17% detected once. The sequencing input was PBMCs or a T cell subset sorted from them (not recorded which). These receptors were collected from an adult woman who had mild COVID-19 (a few samples of this study predate the infection). Cell type and time point are not known. Both conserved end residues are part of each CDR3. Fields, in order: D gene, clone size, V gene, J gene, CDR3 DNA, CDR3 protein. A D gene is named only where the DNA matches it firmly. The listing skips clone size in some rows; elsewhere it reads once, few, many or a size class.

TRBD2	-	TRBV19	TRBJ2-7	TGTGCCAGTAGTCCGCTAGCGGGAGAGGGGGAGCAGTACTTC	CASSPLAGEGEQYF
-	few	TRBV27	TRBJ2-2	TGTGCCAGCAGGCCGGTTTGGGGAAGGGGCACCGGGGAGCTGTTTTTT	CASRPVWGRGTGELFF
-	-	TRBV12-3/TRBV12-4	TRBJ1-3	TGTGCCAGCAGTTTACTACAGACCGCCCTGAACACCATATATTTT	CASSLLQTALNTIYF
-	few	TRBV14	TRBJ2-3	TGTGCCAGCAGCCAATCCCGGGGGCCCGAATATTTT	CASSQSRGPEYF
-	-	TRBV6-2/TRBV6-3	TRBJ1-2	TGTGCCAGCAATGGCAGGGCGTATGGCTACACCTTC	CASNGRAYGYTF
-	many	TRBV12-3/TRBV12-4	TRBJ2-3	TGTGCCAGCAGTCTCACGGACAGCTCAAGAGATACGCAGTATTTT	CASSLTDSSRDTQYF
TRBD1	few	TRBV9	TRBJ2-2	TGTGCCAGCAGTCCGACAGGGGGCTCGAACGGGGAGCTGTTTTTT	CASSPTGGSNGELFF
-	-	TRBV19	TRBJ2-3	TGTGCCAGTAGTGGGTCGGACCTCGACACAGATACGCAGTATTTT	CASSGSDLDTDTQYF
-	few	TRBV7-2	TRBJ1-1	TGTGCCAGCAAAACCTTGGGGGGGACTGGTGAAGCTTTCTTT	CASKTLGGTGEAFF
TRBD1	-	TRBV5-1	TRBJ1-1	TGCGCCAGCAGCTCCGACAGGGGGCCGACTGAAGCTTTCTTT	CASSSDRGPTEAFF
TRBD2	few	TRBV6-5	TRBJ2-1	TGTGCCAGCAGTTGGCGGGGGGGCGGTGAGCAGTTCTTC	CASSWRGGGEQFF
-	-	TRBV12-3/TRBV12-4	TRBJ1-4	TGTGCCAGCAGTTTTGCAGGCTTTGATGAAAAACTGTTTTTT	CASSFAGFDEKLFF
TRBD2	-	TRBV14	TRBJ2-5	TGTGCCAGCAGCCAGACTAGCTTCCAATCGACCCAGTACTTC	CASSQTSFQSTQYF
-	-	TRBV6-2/TRBV6-3	TRBJ2-7	TGTGCCAGCAGTTCGGAGCGGTCTACTGGCACCTACGAGCAGTACTTC	CASSSERSTGTYEQYF
TRBD2	-	TRBV27	TRBJ2-7	TGTGCCAGCAGTGCATCACCTAGCGGGAATGTGGACGAGCAGTACTTC	CASSASPSGNVDEQYF
TRBD1	once	TRBV7-6	TRBJ2-1	TGTGCCAGCAGCCAAAAGGACAGGAGGTATGAGCAGTTCTTC	CASSQKDRRYEQFF
TRBD1	few	TRBV3-1	TRBJ1-1	TGTGCCAGCAGCCAGAGACAGGGGGCGAGGGGTACTGAAGCTTTCTTT	CASSQRQGARGTEAFF
-	few	TRBV6-6	TRBJ2-3	TGTGCCAGCAGTCGACAGAATACGGATACGCAGTATTTT	CASSRQNTDTQYF
TRBD2	-	TRBV3-1	TRBJ2-1	TGTGCCAGCAGCCAAGCGGGGGGCAATGAGCAGTTCTTC	CASSQAGGNEQFF
-	few	TRBV15	TRBJ2-5	TGTGCCACCAGCAGAGATATGACGGAGACCCTATACTTC	CATSRDMTETLYF
TRBD2	-	TRBV29-1	TRBJ2-1	TGCAGCGTGGTTAGCGGGAGGAGCTCCTACAATGAGCAGTTCTTC	CSVVSGRSSYNEQFF
-	-	TRBV20-1	TRBJ1-1	TGCAGTGCCCGGCAGGGATCCGACACTGAAGCTTTCTTT	CSARQGSDTEAFF
-	-	TRBV12-3/TRBV12-4	TRBJ1-4	TGTGCCAGCAGTCCCCTCCCCGGGACCGTTAATCAAAAACTGTTTTTT	CASSPLPGTVNQKLFF
-	few	TRBV15	TRBJ2-5	TGTGCCACCAGCAGAGATTGGCGTCCGGCCCAGTACTTC	CATSRDWRPAQYF
TRBD1	-	TRBV5-1	TRBJ2-7	TGCGCCAGCAGCTGGGGGGACAGGGGGCAAACCTACGAGCAGTACTTC	CASSWGDRGQTYEQYF
-	few	TRBV5-1	TRBJ2-3	TGCGCCAGCAGCTTACGGACAGCAAGCACAGATACGCAGTATTTT	CASSLRTASTDTQYF